Shown below are 10 T cell receptor beta chains from a single sample sequenced in a study of early T cells in non-severe SARS-CoV-2 infection. From the 5' RACE reads, TCRdb called clonotypes with MiXCR, one entry per CDR3 protein. Among approximately 65,000 distinct CDR3 sequences listed, about 13% were seen once. The specimen was whole blood. The receptors stem from an adult who was a healthcare worker with PCR-confirmed SARS-CoV-2 infection or an uninfected control (not recorded which).

This clonotype was counted a few times. V usage is TRBV7-3 and J usage is TRBJ2-3; D not resolved. V shed 4 bases and J shed 5 bases, with 7 bases lying between them. Germline V gene data show CDR1 as SGHTA and CDR2 as FQGTGA. The CDR3 has 12 amino acids. The CDR3 bases are TGTGCCAGCAGCTCCAACCGAGATACGCAGTATTTT. Its protein is CASSSNRDTQYF.

This clonotype came up a few times. V gene TRBV4-3 combines with J gene TRBJ2-7; possibly TRBD1 for D (6 bases). This CDR3 region has 17 residues. Germline CDR1 and CDR2: LGHNA and YSLEER. The V gene lost 1 base and the J gene lost 4 bases, with 20 bases spanning the gap. As DNA, the CDR3 is TGCGCCAGCAGCCAAGGGAGGACAGAAAAAGTTGGGTACGAGCAGTACTTC. This encodes CASSQGRTEKVGYEQYF.

In the case of this clonotype: This may be a read error, as it is one base from a much larger clone. The J gene is TRBJ1-1, the V gene TRBV12-3 or TRBV12-4, with 11 bases aligning to TRBD1. The CDR3 has 14 amino acids. The CDR3 here is CASSFWTGGTEVFF. CDR3 bases: TGTGCCAGCAGTTTTTGGACAGGGGGCACTGAAGTTTTCTTT.

This clonotype has just a few counts. This chain connects TRBV9 to TRBJ2-7, with D possibly matching TRBD1 (6 bases). Germline V gene lookup returns CDR1 SGDLS and CDR2 YYNGEE. Trimming took 3 bases from V and 0 from J, leaving 10 bases between them. The CDR3 runs 14 residues. The CDR3 sequence is CASSGRDTSYEQYF. DNA of the CDR3: TGTGCCAGCAGCGGCCGGGACACCTCCTACGAGCAGTACTTC.

Only a few counts were recorded for this clonotype. The rearrangement links TRBV12-3 or TRBV12-4 to TRBJ2-7; possible D gene TRBD2, 7 bases. Trimming removed 5 bases at V and 6 bases at J, with 14 bases between. The CDR3 length is 13 residues. Here the CDR3 DNA reads TGTGCCAGCAGTAAGGGGGGGCTATTCGAGCAGTACTTC. Protein sequence: CASSKGGLFEQYF.

This clonotype was observed a few times. This sequence joins TRBV6-2 or TRBV6-3 and TRBJ1-1; 8 nucleotides align to TRBD1. J gave up 8 bases and V 6 bases, and 8 bases lay outside the gene matches. Germline V gives CDR1 MNHEY, CDR2 SVGEGT. CDR3 length: 13 residues. The CDR3 region has the DNA TGTGCCAGCAGACCTCAGGGGGCATCAGAAGCTTTCTTT. Translation gives CASRPQGASEAFF.

The chain combines TRBV12-3 or TRBV12-4 with TRBJ1-1; no clear D gene. The CDR3 extends over 13 amino acids. Trimming took off 5 bases at V and 8 bases at J, with 15 bases between the two ends. CDR3 sequence: CASSRNPEGEAFF. The CDR3 DNA sequence: TGTGCCAGCAGTCGGAACCCCGAGGGAGAAGCTTTCTTT.

V and J are TRBV29-1 and TRBJ1-5; D not resolved. Germline CDR1 and CDR2: SQVTM and ANQGSEA. The CDR3 is 9 residues long. Between the trimmed V and J ends, which lost 7 bases and 6 bases, there was a span of 4 bases. The CDR3: CSAGQPQHF. CDR3 DNA sequence: TGCAGCGCGGGTCAGCCCCAGCATTTT.

This chain links TRBV29-1 with TRBJ2-7; D is uncertain. This CDR3 is 12 amino acids long. Looked up from germline, CDR1 is SQVTM and CDR2 is ANQGSEA. Deletions cut 2 bases from V and 0 bases from J, with 5 bases between. This chain's CDR3 is CSVERDSYEQYF. The DNA for the CDR3 is TGCAGCGTTGAAAGAGACTCCTACGAGCAGTACTTC.

This clonotype was counted between two and nine times. The rearrangement joins TRBV15 to TRBJ2-1, with 7 bases that match TRBD2. The length of the CDR3 is 16 residues. CDR1 and CDR2 (germline): LNHNV, YYDKDF (reference sequence). V was clipped by 0 bases and J by 4 bases; unmatched bases: 6. DNA of the CDR3: TGTGCCACCAGCAGAGATCTGGCTAGCGGATACAATGAGCAGTTCTTC. This encodes CATSRDLASGYNEQFF.